This T cell receptor beta chain was captured in a study of graft-versus-host responses after intestinal transplantation. Profiled with immunoSEQ multiplex PCR; TCRdb holds only in-frame clones, not every one. The data hold approximately 110,000 clones, with approximately 93% observed a single time. Trimming cost V 6 bases and J 7 bases, with 13 bases left between them. The CDR3 is 13 residues long. Germline V lookup: CDR1 MGHRA, CDR2 YSYEKL. Points on this clone: The antigen is not known.

The chain employs TRBV4-1 and TRBJ2-1, with D tentatively TRBD2 (5 bases). The TCR originated in a human donor who was the organ donor for an intestinal transplant. The source material was unstimulated CD8+ T cells sorted from spleen or lymph node cells, sampled before transplant. CDR3 sequence: CASRVGSGNEQFF. The CDR3, as DNA: TGCGCCAGCAGGGTTGGGAGTGGGAATGAGCAGTTCTTC.